This T cell receptor beta chain was observed in a study of T cells in Graves' hyperthyroidism and ophthalmopathy. The CDR3 has 15 amino acids. The trim removed 2 bases at V and 4 bases at J, leaving 7 bases unmatched. From germline, CDR1 is ENHRY and CDR2 SYGVKD. This clonotype was seen at least ten times. As yet, its antigen is unknown. Study results and caveats: A 13 V-J model separated ophthalmopathy from stable hyperthyroidism.

Patients were excluded because of uncontrolled infection, other autoimmune disease, pregnancy or lactation. In making diagnoses, clinical symptoms, serum thyroxine and TRAb, thyroid ultrasound and orbital computed tomography were all used. Amplification of TCR beta CDR3 regions used RNA as the template. HTBI primers drove first-round RT-PCR of the TCR CDR3. MiXCR, applied by TCRdb to the multiplex PCR reads, yields one record per CDR3 protein. This table holds fewer than 500,000 distinct CDR3 sequences, under 15% found once. The sequencing sample was made of blood. This TCR was recovered from a man between 18 and 29 years old with Graves' ophthalmopathy. The rearrangement uses TRBV10-3 and TRBJ1-1; TRBD1 aligns across 7 bases. DNA of the CDR3: TGTGCCATCAGTGAGAGGGGGCAGGCCATCACTGAAGCTTTCTTT. Translating it yields CAISERGQAITEAFF.